This entry lists 16 T cell receptor beta chains sequenced from one sample in a study of T cell changes during pregnancy in multiple sclerosis. Repertoires were generated with immunoSEQ multiplex PCR, while TCRdb's copy carries only in-frame clones and drops some. The sample comprises 98,000 or so clones, under 95% of which are singletons, and 0.99% rests with the top ten. Specimen: peripheral blood, collected after pregnancy. The origin of the receptors is a female donor with multiple sclerosis, enrolled in a pregnancy study.

The V call is TRBV10-3, the J call TRBJ1-3; 7 bases are a match to TRBD1. V was pared by 3 bases and J by 4 bases, with 3 bases of the junction left unmatched. Germline values: CDR1 ENHRY, CDR2 SYGVKD. This CDR3 has 14 residues. CDR3 amino acids: CAISDGQEGNTIYF. In DNA, the CDR3 is TGTGCCATCAGTGACGGACAGGAGGGAAACACCATATATTTT.

This chain links TRBV2 with TRBJ2-1, with 11 positions matching TRBD2. The CDR3 runs to 13 residues. In germline, CDR1 is SNHLY, CDR2 FYNNEI. V was clipped by 6 bases and J by 13 bases; unmatched bases: 8. The CDR3 protein is CASRAPLAGGQFF. The CDR3 bases are TGTGCCAGCAGAGCCCCCCTAGCGGGGGGACAGTTCTTC.

The chain carries TRBV7-7 and TRBJ2-3; a weak D match, TRBD2 (6 bases). Trimming left V 3 bases short and J 4 bases short, with 8 bases between. The length of the CDR3 is 13 residues. Germline V CDR1 and CDR2: SSHAT, FNYEAQ (reference sequence). CDR3 sequence (DNA): TGTGCCAGCAGCTTGGGGAGGTCAGATACGCAGTATTTT. This encodes CASSLGRSDTQYF.

The rearrangement links TRBV18 to TRBJ2-2; perhaps TRBD2 as D (6 bases). V was trimmed by 3 bases and J by 1 base, leaving 9 bases between them. Germline values: CDR1 KGHSH, CDR2 LQKENI. The CDR3 runs 15 residues. The CDR3: CASSPPTRNTGELFF. In nucleotides, the CDR3 is TGTGCCAGCTCACCCCCGACTAGGAACACCGGGGAGCTGTTTTTT. The variable domain in full, with the rest retrieved from reference TRBV18 and TRBJ2-2, is NAGVMQNPRHLVRRRGQEARLRCSPMKGHSHVYWYRQLPEEGLKFMVYLQKENIIDESGMPKERFSAEFPKEGPSILRIQQVVRGDSAAYFCASSPPTRNTGELFFGEGSRLTVL.

V usage is TRBV7-7 and J usage is TRBJ2-7; 9 bases match TRBD1. Germline-derived CDR1 and CDR2 are SSHAT and FNYEAQ (reference sequence). The CDR3 loop spans 16 amino acids. Trimming took 1 base from V and 5 from J; bases not matched to a gene: 9. CDR3 sequence reads: CASSLGTGQGPNEQYF. CDR3 coding DNA: TGTGCCAGCAGCTTAGGGACGGGACAGGGACCTAACGAGCAGTACTTC.

The gene calls are TRBV28 and TRBJ1-5, with unresolved D. Trimming took off 6 bases at V and 1 base at J, with 16 bases between the two ends. The CDR3 extends over 16 amino acids. Germline CDR1 is MDHEN and CDR2 is SYDVKM. Here the CDR3 reads CASSPLKSQSNQPQHF. The CDR3 DNA reads as TGTGCCAGCAGCCCTTTGAAGTCTCAGAGCAATCAGCCCCAGCATTTT.

In this sample, this clone turned up once. The J gene is TRBJ2-1, the V gene TRBV5-1; TRBD2 is a possible D gene (5 bases). Germline assignment: CDR1 SGHRS and CDR2 YFSETQ. This CDR3 region has 11 residues. The germline V and J ends were trimmed by 4 bases and 12 bases, with 11 bases remaining between them. The CDR3 loop reads CASSDLGAQFF. For the CDR3, the DNA is TGCGCCAGCAGCGACTTGGGAGCGCAGTTCTTC.

V gene TRBV5-1 combines with J gene TRBJ2-7; 11 bases fit TRBD1. The CDR3 loop spans 17 amino acids. Unmatched junction bases numbered 9, after V lost 2 bases and J lost 2 bases. The germline gives CDR1 SGHRS, CDR2 YFSETQ. In DNA, the CDR3 is TGCGCCAGCAGCTTACAGCCGCCGGGACAGGGGGCCTACGAGCAGTACTTC. Translating gives CASSLQPPGQGAYEQYF.

The V and J genes are TRBV27 and TRBJ2-3; TRBD2 aligns across 9 bases. CDR1 MNHEY and CDR2 SMNVEV come from the germline V gene (reference sequence). Germline trimming cut 6 bases from V and 4 bases from J; bases unmatched to any gene: 8. CDR3 length: 15 residues. CDR3: CASRYSGSAADTQYF. The CDR3 coding sequence is TGTGCCAGCAGATATAGCGGGAGCGCCGCAGATACGCAGTATTTT.

This clone was seen once. The chain uses TRBV27 and TRBJ2-2; TRBD1 agrees at 7 bases. After removal of 3 bases from V and 6 bases from J, the junction contained 4 bases not matched to a gene. Germline CDR1 reads MNHEY; CDR2 reads SMNVEV (reference sequence). CDR3 length equals 14 residues. CDR3 loop: CASSFRGRPGELFF. In DNA, the CDR3 is TGTGCCAGCAGTTTTAGGGGGCGCCCCGGGGAGCTGTTTTTT.

The chain is built from TRBV5-4 and TRBJ2-7; tentative D call: TRBD2 (5 bases). Deletions cut 2 bases from V and 6 bases from J, with 15 bases between. The germline gives CDR1 SGHNT, CDR2 YYREEE (reference sequence). The CDR3 consists of 14 residues. Written as DNA, the CDR3 is TGTGCCAGCAGCTTCGGCCAGGCGGCGGGCGAGCAGTACTTC. It codes for CASSFGQAAGEQYF. The whole variable domain, remainder taken from reference TRBV5-4 and TRBJ2-7, is ETGVTQSPTHLIKTRGQQVTLRCSSQSGHNTVSWYQQALGQGPQFIFQYYREEENGRGNFPPRFSGLQFPNYSSELNVNALELDDSALYLCASSFGQAAGEQYFGPGTRLTVT.

This chain joins TRBV6-1 and TRBJ2-7; 8 bases are a match to TRBD1. This CDR3 has 13 residues. With 4 bases clipped from V and 7 bases from J, the junction kept 6 bases outside the gene matches. CDR1 MNHNS and CDR2 SASEGT come from the germline V gene. The CDR3 loop reads CASSGRTGSEQYF. The CDR3 DNA follows: TGTGCCAGCAGTGGGCGGACAGGGAGTGAGCAGTACTTC.

This chain connects TRBV27 to TRBJ2-2; 8 bases match TRBD2. V was clipped by 9 bases and J by 6 bases; unmatched bases: 3. Germline V gives CDR1 MNHEY, CDR2 SMNVEV (reference sequence). This CDR3 region has 12 residues. In DNA, the CDR3 is TGTGCCAGTCCTAGCGGGCCCGGGGAGCTGTTTTTT. It translates to CASPSGPGELFF.

This clone was counted once. The chain links TRBV5-1 to TRBJ2-5, with TRBD2 matching 9 bases. Germline V CDR1 and CDR2: SGHRS, YFSETQ. With V trimmed by 1 base and J by 1 base, 5 bases remained unmatched. The CDR3 runs to 16 residues. The CDR3 coding sequence is TGCGCCAGCAGCTTGTACTTGACTAGCGGCCAAGAGACCCAGTACTTC. Its protein is CASSLYLTSGQETQYF. Complete variable domain (other parts from reference TRBV5-1 and TRBJ2-5): KAGVTQTPRYLIKTRGQQVTLSCSPISGHRSVSWYQQTPGQGLQFLFEYFSETQRNKGNFPGRFSGRQFSNSRSEMNVSTLELGDSALYLCASSLYLTSGQETQYFGPGTRLLVL.

V and J are TRBV19 and TRBJ2-3; the D gene is possibly TRBD2 (5 bases). Germline CDR1 is LNHDA and CDR2 is SQIVND (reference sequence). This CDR3 region has 16 residues. V lost 3 bases and J 1 base, leaving 14 bases between the germline ends. The CDR3 reads CASSINGRVGTDTQYF. The CDR3, as DNA: TGTGCCAGTAGTATTAACGGGCGGGTCGGCACAGATACGCAGTATTTT.

V gene TRBV6-5 combines with J gene TRBJ1-2, with D possibly TRBD1 on 6 matching bases. Trimming removed 2 bases from V and 0 bases from J, with 10 bases in between. The CDR3 runs to 15 residues. Germline values: CDR1 MNHEY, CDR2 SVGAGI. The CDR3 nucleotides are TGTGCCAGCAGTTACGCGGGGGGCTCTAACTATGGCTACACCTTC. This codes for CASSYAGGSNYGYTF.